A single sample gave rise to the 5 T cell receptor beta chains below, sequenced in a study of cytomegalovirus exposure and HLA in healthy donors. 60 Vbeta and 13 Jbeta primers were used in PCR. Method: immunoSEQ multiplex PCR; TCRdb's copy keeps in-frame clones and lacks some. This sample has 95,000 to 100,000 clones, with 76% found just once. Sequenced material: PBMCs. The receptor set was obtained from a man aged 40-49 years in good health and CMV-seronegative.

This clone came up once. The CDR3 protein is CASSLNRGNSPLHF. Here the CDR3 DNA reads TGTGCCAGCAGCTTGAACAGGGGGAATTCACCCCTCCACTTT. This chain uses TRBV5-6 with TRBJ1-6; 8 bases align to TRBD1. Germline trimming cut 1 base from V and 7 bases from J; bases unmatched to any gene: 1. CDR3 length: 14 amino acids. From germline, CDR1 is SGHDT and CDR2 YYEEEE.

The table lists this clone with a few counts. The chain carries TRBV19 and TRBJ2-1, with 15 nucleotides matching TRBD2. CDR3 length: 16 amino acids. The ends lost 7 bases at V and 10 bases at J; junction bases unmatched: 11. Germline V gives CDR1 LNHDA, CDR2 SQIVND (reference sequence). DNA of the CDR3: TGTGCCAGTACCAAAGGGACTAGCGGGGGGTCGGGCGAGCAGTTCTTC. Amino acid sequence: CASTKGTSGGSGEQFF.

The CDR3 bases are TGTGCCAGCAGCCCAAAAAGGGACAGGCTGAACACTGAAGCTTTCTTT. The encoded protein is CASSPKRDRLNTEAFF. The rearrangement joins TRBV16 to TRBJ1-1, with TRBD1 matching 8 bases. Trimming removed 4 bases from V and 0 bases from J; junction bases left unmatched: 7. The CDR3 runs 16 residues. Per germline, CDR1 KGHSY and CDR2 FQNENV.

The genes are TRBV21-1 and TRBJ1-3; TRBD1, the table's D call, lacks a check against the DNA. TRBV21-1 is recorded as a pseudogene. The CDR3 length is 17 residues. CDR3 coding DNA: TGTGCCAGCAGCAAACAGGCCCCTACTCCCGCCGGAAACACCATATATTTT. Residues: CASSKQAPTPAGNTIYF.

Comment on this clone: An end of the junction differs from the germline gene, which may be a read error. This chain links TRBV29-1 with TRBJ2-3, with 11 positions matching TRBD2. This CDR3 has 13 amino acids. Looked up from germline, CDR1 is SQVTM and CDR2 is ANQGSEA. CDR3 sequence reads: CGVEGLAGDTQYF. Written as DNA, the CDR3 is TGCGGCGTTGAAGGACTAGCGGGAGATACGCAGTATTTT.